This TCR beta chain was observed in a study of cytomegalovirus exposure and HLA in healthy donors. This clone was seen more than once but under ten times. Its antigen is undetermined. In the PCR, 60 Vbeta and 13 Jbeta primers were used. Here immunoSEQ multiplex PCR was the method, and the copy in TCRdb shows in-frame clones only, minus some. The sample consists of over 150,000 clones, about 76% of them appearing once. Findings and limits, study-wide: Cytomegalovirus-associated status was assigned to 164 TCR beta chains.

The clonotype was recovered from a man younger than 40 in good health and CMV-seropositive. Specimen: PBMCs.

The CDR3 DNA sequence: TGTGCCAGCAGCCCAGCGGGGGGGCTTCGAGAGACCCAGTACTTC. This encodes CASSPAGGLRETQYF. This chain uses TRBV5-4 with TRBJ2-5, with TRBD2 matching 10 bases. Germline V gene sequence: CDR1 SGHNT, CDR2 YYREEE (reference sequence). Unmatched junction bases numbered 7, after V lost 4 bases and J lost 4 bases. This CDR3 spans 15 amino acids.